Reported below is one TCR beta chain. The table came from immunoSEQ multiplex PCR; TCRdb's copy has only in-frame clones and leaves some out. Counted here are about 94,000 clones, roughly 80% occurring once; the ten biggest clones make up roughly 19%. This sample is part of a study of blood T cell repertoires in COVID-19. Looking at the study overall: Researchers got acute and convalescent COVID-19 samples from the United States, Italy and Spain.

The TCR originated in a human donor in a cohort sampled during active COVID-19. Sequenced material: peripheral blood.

The CDR3 coding sequence is TGTGCCAGTAGTATTACAGGGGGCAACGAGCAGTACTTC. Translated, it gives CASSITGGNEQYF. The rearrangement uses TRBV19 and TRBJ2-7, with 9 bases lining up with TRBD1. Germline CDR1 reads LNHDA; CDR2 reads SQIVND (reference sequence). This CDR3 is built from 13 residues. V shed 3 bases and J 5 bases; nucleotides not matched to a gene: 2.